The source of this T cell receptor beta chain is a study of T cell changes during pregnancy in multiple sclerosis. Only in-frame clones appear in the TCRdb table, and some are missing; sequencing was by immunoSEQ multiplex PCR. In the table there are tens of thousands of clones, 88% of which are singletons. V shed 3 bases and J 2 bases; nucleotides not matched to a gene: 4. The germline CDR1 and CDR2 sequences are SGHRS and YFSETQ. The CDR3 extends over 15 amino acids. V usage is TRBV5-1 and J usage is TRBJ2-2; 7 positions match TRBD1. The origin of this receptor is a female donor with multiple sclerosis, enrolled in a pregnancy study. The starting material was CD4+ T cells from peripheral blood mononuclear cells, obtained in the first trimester of pregnancy. CDR3 nucleotides: TGCGCCAGCAGCTGGGGGACAGTAAACACCGGGGAGCTGTTTTTT. Protein sequence: CASSWGTVNTGELFF.